The 30 T cell receptor beta chains in this list originate from one sample, sequenced in a study of control samples from healthy donors and cancer patients (TCRdb year 2020). The library came from the immunoSEQ multiplex PCR assay. TCRdb took over this immuneACCESS table, retaining in-frame rearrangements with V and J assigned. Such tables are incomplete; in checked studies, under half of the missing clones stem from an unresolved V gene, and the remainder is unexplained. This sample comprises 150,000 or so clones, about 93% of them detected only once. Jointly, the top ten make up roughly 3.9% of the sample. Sequenced input: blood. These receptors all stem from a woman aged 55-70 years in good health.

This chain uses TRBV6-5 with TRBJ1-5; D may be TRBD1 (5 bases). Trimming removed 4 bases at V and 0 bases at J, with 13 bases between. Germline CDR1 reads MNHEY; CDR2 reads SVGAGI. The CDR3 is made up of 16 amino acids. CDR3 loop: CASSSGYLDSNQPQHF. In DNA, the CDR3 is TGTGCCAGCAGTTCAGGGTATCTGGATAGCAATCAGCCCCAGCATTTT.

This chain joins TRBV19 and TRBJ1-6; weak D call: TRBD1 (5 bases). The length of the CDR3 is 12 residues. The V gene lost 5 bases and the J gene lost 18 bases, with 17 bases spanning the gap. The V gene's germline CDR1 is LNHDA and CDR2 SQIVND (reference sequence). DNA of the CDR3: TGTGCCAGTAGTGGGGACGTGCCCGACCCCCACTTT. Translated: CASSGDVPDPHF. Using reference TRBV19 and TRBJ1-6 for the parts outside the CDR3, the full variable domain is DGGITQSPKYLFRKEGQNVTLSCEQNLNHDAMYWYRQDPGQGLRLIYYSQIVNDFQKGDIAEGYSVSREKKESFPLTVTSAQKNPTAFYLCASSGDVPDPHFGNGTRLTVT.

This clone was seen once. The chain is built from TRBV2 and TRBJ1-2, with D perhaps matching TRBD1 (5 bases). V gave up 7 bases and J gave up 4 bases, with 13 bases separating them. Looked up from germline, CDR1 is SNHLY and CDR2 is FYNNEI. CDR3 length: 13 amino acids. The CDR3 DNA reads as TGTGCCAGCATTCCGGGACCCCTCTATGGCTACACCTTC. Protein product: CASIPGPLYGYTF.

This chain links TRBV4-1 with TRBJ2-3; TRBD2 matches at 9 bases. This CDR3 is built from 15 residues. Germline V gives CDR1 MGHRA, CDR2 YSYEKL. V shed 4 bases, J shed 2 bases, and the junction held 4 bases outside the gene matches. The CDR3 reads CASSLLAGVTDTQYF. In nucleotides, the CDR3 is TGCGCCAGCAGCCTTTTAGCGGGGGTCACAGATACGCAGTATTTT.

In the case of this clone: This sample includes further DNA sequences coding for the same CDR3. The chain employs TRBV7-3 and TRBJ1-1; tentatively, D is TRBD1 (5 bases). The CDR3 spans 16 residues. V was clipped by 5 bases and J by 0 bases, with 16 bases between them. Germline V lookup: CDR1 SGHTA, CDR2 FQGTGA. DNA for the CDR3: TGTGCCAGCAGCCCCGGTCGGGGGGGGATGAACACTGAAGCTTTCTTT. It translates to CASSPGRGGMNTEAFF. The full variable domain, with the rest looked up from reference TRBV7-3 and TRBJ1-1, is GAGVSQTPSNKVTEKGKYVELRCDPISGHTALYWYRQSLGQGPEFLIYFQGTGAADDSGLPNDRFFAVRPEGSVSTLKIQRTERGDSAVYLCASSPGRGGMNTEAFFGQGTRLTVV.

J is TRBJ1-2 and V is TRBV19; possibly TRBD1 for D (6 bases). The V end was cut by 8 bases, the J end by 8 bases, with 15 bases between. This CDR3 has 12 amino acids. The germline CDR1 and CDR2 sequences are LNHDA and SQIVND (reference sequence). CDR3 region: CASVTGRRGYTF. CDR3 bases: TGTGCCAGTGTAACAGGGCGCAGGGGCTACACCTTC. Together with reference TRBV19 and TRBJ1-2, the CDR3 gives the full variable domain: DGGITQSPKYLFRKEGQNVTLSCEQNLNHDAMYWYRQDPGQGLRLIYYSQIVNDFQKGDIAEGYSVSREKKESFPLTVTSAQKNPTAFYLCASVTGRRGYTFGSGTRLTVV.

The V call is TRBV6-5, the J call TRBJ1-2; D is undetermined. In germline, CDR1 is MNHEY, CDR2 SVGAGI. This CDR3 is built from 12 residues. Trimming stripped 6 bases from V and 5 bases from J, with 10 bases between. In nucleotides, the CDR3 is TGTGCCAGCAGGGCCGGGCAGTATGGCTACACCTTC. This translates into CASRAGQYGYTF.

CDR3 loop: CASSYFGTHANTEAFF. DNA of the CDR3: TGTGCCAGCAGTTACTTCGGGACACACGCGAACACTGAAGCTTTCTTT. The chain is built from TRBV6-2 or TRBV6-3 and TRBJ1-1; D might be TRBD1 (6 bases). Deletions cut 1 base from V and 1 base from J, with 13 bases between. CDR1 is MNHEY, CDR2 SVGEGT, per germline. This CDR3 comprises 16 residues.

The rearrangement joins TRBV4-3 to TRBJ1-1; the D is unclear. Trimming stripped 1 base from V and 4 bases from J, with 10 bases between. Germline V lookup: CDR1 LGHNA, CDR2 YSLEER. CDR3 length: 14 residues. CDR3 protein: CASSQVPGFTEAFF. In DNA form, the CDR3 reads TGCGCCAGCAGCCAAGTACCAGGATTCACTGAAGCTTTCTTT.

The chain couples TRBV4-2 to TRBJ1-4; the D gene is possibly TRBD1 (5 bases). The germline gives CDR1 LGHNA, CDR2 YNFKEQ. Trimming pared 4 bases from V and 5 bases from J, leaving 14 bases between. CDR3 length: 15 amino acids. The DNA of the CDR3 is TGTGCCAGCAGCCTCCTACAGGCGGAGAATGAAAAACTGTTTTTT. Translation gives CASSLLQAENEKLFF.

V usage is TRBV6-5 and J usage is TRBJ1-2, with D perhaps matching TRBD1 (6 bases). V was clipped by 0 bases and J by 7 bases, with 9 bases between them. The CDR3 is made up of 13 amino acids. The V gene's germline CDR1 is MNHEY and CDR2 SVGAGI. In DNA, the CDR3 is TGTGCCAGCAGTTACTCGAGGGGGTCTGGCTACACCTTC. Translating it yields CASSYSRGSGYTF.

The chain has TRBV29-1 and TRBJ1-2, with 8 nucleotides matching TRBD1. The CDR3 sequence is 13 residues long. V lost 6 bases, J lost 6 bases, and 9 bases stayed unmatched. Germline V gene sequence: CDR1 SQVTM, CDR2 ANQGSEA. The CDR3 here is CSVYPDRDNGYTF. CDR3 nucleotides: TGCAGCGTATACCCGGACAGGGACAATGGCTACACCTTC.

The genes are TRBV7-9 and TRBJ2-5; 7 bases line up with TRBD2. V was pared by 5 bases and J by 2 bases, with 8 bases of the junction left unmatched. CDR3 length: 15 residues. Looked up from germline, CDR1 is SEHNR and CDR2 is FQNEAQ (reference sequence). The CDR3 sequence: CASSPLEGLQETQYF. DNA of the CDR3: TGTGCCAGCAGCCCCCTGGAGGGACTACAAGAGACCCAGTACTTC.

The chain couples TRBV11-1 to TRBJ2-7; D might be TRBD1 (6 bases). V was shortened by 3 bases and J by 1 base, with 7 bases between the two germline ends. This CDR3 is built from 13 residues. Germline-derived CDR1 and CDR2 are SGHAT and FQDESV (reference sequence). This CDR3 is CASSLDRSYEQYF. The CDR3 bases are TGTGCCAGCAGCTTGGACAGATCCTACGAGCAGTACTTC.

The chain employs TRBV6-6 and TRBJ1-4; D is ambiguous. Germline loops: CDR1 MNHNY, CDR2 SVGAGI (reference sequence). CDR3 length: 17 residues. V dropped 5 bases and J dropped 0 bases, with 16 bases sitting between them. CDR3 residues: CASSRGRLPSTNEKLFF. As DNA, the CDR3 is TGTGCCAGCAGTCGAGGTCGATTACCCTCAACTAATGAAAAACTGTTTTTT.

The chain employs TRBV5-6 and TRBJ2-5, with 12 bases aligning to TRBD2. The CDR3 runs to 17 residues. J was trimmed by 5 bases and V by 2 bases; bases with no gene match: 10. The germline V gene has CDR1 SGHDT and CDR2 YYEEEE. For the CDR3, the DNA is TGTGCCAGCAGCTTAAGGTGGCTAGCGGGGGGGCGGGAGACCCAGTACTTC. Its translation is CASSLRWLAGGRETQYF. Combining the CDR3 with reference TRBV5-6 and TRBJ2-5 gives the whole variable domain DAGVTQSPTHLIKTRGQQVTLRCSPKSGHDTVSWYQQALGQGPQFIFQYYEEEERQRGNFPDRFSGHQFPNYSSELNVNALLLGDSALYLCASSLRWLAGGRETQYFGPGTRLLVL.

The rearrangement joins TRBV12-3 or TRBV12-4 to TRBJ1-1; D gene ambiguous. The V end lost 5 bases, the J end lost 6 bases, and 10 bases lay between the germline ends. CDR3 length equals 12 residues. As DNA, the CDR3 is TGTGCCAGCAGTACGGTTGCTTCTGAAGCTTTCTTT. The encoded protein is CASSTVASEAFF.

This clone was counted between two and nine times. The chain uses TRBV2 and TRBJ2-3; TRBD2 agrees at 8 bases. This CDR3 contains 14 residues. With V trimmed by 9 bases and J by 2 bases, 7 bases remained unmatched. CDR1 is SNHLY, CDR2 FYNNEI, per germline. The CDR3 loop reads CARSGGYTTDTQYF. The CDR3 DNA follows: TGTGCCAGGAGCGGGGGCTATACCACAGATACGCAGTATTTT.

The chain joins TRBV27 to TRBJ1-2, with 7 bases aligning to TRBD1. CDR1 and CDR2 (germline): MNHEY, SMNVEV (reference sequence). J was trimmed by 7 bases and V by 4 bases; bases with no gene match: 9. This CDR3 contains 14 residues. The CDR3: CASSSQGPGGGYTF. The CDR3 bases are TGTGCCAGCAGTTCACAGGGGCCAGGGGGTGGCTACACCTTC.

Here the CDR3 reads CASSPGTSLDTQYF. The CDR3 DNA reads as TGCGCCAGCAGCCCCGGGACTAGCCTGGATACGCAGTATTTT. The chain combines TRBV5-1 with TRBJ2-3; 9 bases line up with TRBD2. With 4 bases clipped from V and 6 bases from J, the junction kept 6 bases outside the gene matches. The CDR3 has 14 amino acids. CDR1 is SGHRS, CDR2 YFSETQ, per germline.

The sample holds a few counts of this clone. The chain employs TRBV6-4 and TRBJ2-1, with 12 bases lining up with TRBD2. Germline CDR1 is MRHNA and CDR2 is SNTAGT. CDR3 length: 18 residues. With 0 bases clipped from V and 5 bases from J, the junction kept 8 bases outside the gene matches. CDR3 sequence: CASSDSPELAGGNNEQFF. DNA for the CDR3: TGTGCCAGCAGTGACTCTCCCGAACTAGCGGGGGGTAACAATGAGCAGTTCTTC.

This rearrangement joins TRBV7-2 to TRBJ1-3, with D possibly TRBD1 on 5 matching bases. V was shortened by 8 bases and J by 0 bases, with 20 bases between the two germline ends. The germline CDR1 and CDR2 sequences are SGHTA and FQGNSA. The CDR3 is made up of 17 amino acids. The chain's CDR3 is CASAAVGGRNSGNTIYF. Here the CDR3 DNA reads TGTGCCAGCGCCGCAGTCGGGGGACGGAACTCTGGAAACACCATATATTTT.

The chain carries TRBV5-1 and TRBJ2-7, with TRBD2 matching 7 bases. Losses at the gene ends were 0 bases for V and 2 bases for J; bases not matched to a gene: 5. CDR1 and CDR2 from the germline V gene are SGHRS and YFSETQ. CDR3 length equals 15 residues. In DNA form, the CDR3 reads TGCGCCAGCAGCTTGGCTCTAGCGGAGGCCTACGAGCAGTACTTC. Protein sequence: CASSLALAEAYEQYF.

This chain uses TRBV7-2 with TRBJ2-6; D is ambiguous. The CDR3 spans 17 residues. V was trimmed by 5 bases and J by 0 bases, leaving 14 bases between them. CDR1 and CDR2 from the germline V gene are SGHTA and FQGNSA. For the CDR3, the DNA is TGTGCCAGCAGCCCTGGGGTCTCCCGCTCTGGGGCCAACGTCCTGACTTTC. As protein: CASSPGVSRSGANVLTF.

The chain employs TRBV19 and TRBJ1-5, with D tentatively TRBD1 (5 bases). V was cut by 8 bases and J by 3 bases, with 17 bases left in between. The CDR3 totals 15 residues. Per germline, CDR1 LNHDA and CDR2 SQIVND (reference sequence). For the CDR3, the DNA is TGTGCCAGTGCCCCTGTGGGGGGGGTCAATCAGCCCCAGCATTTT. Protein product: CASAPVGGVNQPQHF.

The chain has TRBV29-1 and TRBJ1-1; D perhaps matches TRBD1 (5 bases). This CDR3 is 13 amino acids long. Germline CDR1 reads SQVTM; CDR2 reads ANQGSEA. The V end lost 3 bases, the J end lost 5 bases, and 13 bases lay between the germline ends. The CDR3 bases are TGCAGCGTTGATGGGGGGGTGATAACTGAAGCTTTCTTT. This sequence encodes CSVDGGVITEAFF.

The J gene is TRBJ1-2, the V gene TRBV20-1, with 7 bases matching TRBD1. With V trimmed by 3 bases and J by 4 bases, 5 bases remained unmatched. This CDR3 spans 13 amino acids. Germline V gene data show CDR1 as DFQATT and CDR2 as SNEGSKA (reference sequence). CDR3 amino acids: CSASRDSIYGYTF. In DNA, the CDR3 is TGCAGTGCTAGTAGGGACAGTATCTATGGCTACACCTTC.

J is TRBJ1-2 and V is TRBV28, with a weak D call TRBD1 (6 bases). V was trimmed by 5 bases and J by 3 bases, leaving 10 bases between them. This CDR3 region has 13 residues. Germline values: CDR1 MDHEN, CDR2 SYDVKM. CDR3 nucleotide sequence: TGTGCCAGCAGTCCGACAGGAGACTATGGCTACACCTTC. Translated, it gives CASSPTGDYGYTF.

This sequence joins TRBV27 and TRBJ1-1; 8 bases agree with TRBD1. Germline values: CDR1 MNHEY, CDR2 SMNVEV (reference sequence). Germline trimming cut 4 bases from V and 1 base from J; bases unmatched to any gene: 5. CDR3 length: 15 amino acids. The CDR3 DNA reads as TGTGCCAGCAGTTCCCAGGGGGCCCAGAACACTGAAGCTTTCTTT. It is translated as CASSSQGAQNTEAFF.

The chain is built from TRBV5-6 and TRBJ1-4, with 11 positions matching TRBD1. Trimming removed 3 bases from V and 8 bases from J; junction bases left unmatched: 6. Germline V CDR1 and CDR2: SGHDT, YYEEEE. This CDR3 has 15 residues. The CDR3 sequence is CASSSSGTGGEKLFF. DNA of the CDR3: TGTGCCAGCAGCTCTTCCGGGACAGGGGGAGAAAAACTGTTTTTT.